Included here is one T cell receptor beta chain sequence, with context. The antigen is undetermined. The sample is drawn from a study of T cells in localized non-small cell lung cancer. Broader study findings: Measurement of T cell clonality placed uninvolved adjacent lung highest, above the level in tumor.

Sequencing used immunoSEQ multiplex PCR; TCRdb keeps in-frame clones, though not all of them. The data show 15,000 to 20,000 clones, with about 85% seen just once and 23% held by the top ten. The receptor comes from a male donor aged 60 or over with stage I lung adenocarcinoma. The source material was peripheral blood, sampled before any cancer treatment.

CDR3 bases: TGTGCCAGCTCAGCGGCAACAGGGGCCGAGACTGAAGCTTTCTTT. Encoded protein: CASSAATGAETEAFF. The V and J genes are TRBV18 and TRBJ1-1, with 7 bases aligning to TRBD1. The CDR3 spans 15 residues. V dropped 5 bases and J dropped 5; count of bases not matched to a gene: 11. From germline, CDR1 is KGHSH and CDR2 LQKENI.